The T cell receptor beta chain under discussion was sequenced for a study of blood T cell repertoires in COVID-19 (dated by TCRdb to 2019 to 2021). With regard to the full study: The collaborator samples originated in the United States, Italy and Spain and spanned the acute and convalescent phases of COVID-19. The dataset comprised deeply sampled blood TCRbeta repertoires from subjects exposed to, actively infected with, or recovered from COVID-19. Nearly every sample came with metadata listing a de-identified subject ID, COVID-19 status, age in years and sex. HLA class I and class II types, where available, came from metadata supplied by the sample provider rather than from assay-based typing. Samples came from the ongoing ImmuneRACE study (first 160 participants) plus 1,254 subjects from 6 global collaborators. A freely available public database, intended as a resource for researchers studying the immune response to SARS-CoV-2, is where the repertoires were released. The material from the prospective study consisted of cDNA or gDNA derived from T cells, B-cell-depleted T cells, or PBMCs. The study at large found these results: The amount of clinical and demographic metadata varied by source and participant and was provided uncurated.

This clone showed up just once. This clone's antigen is unknown. Per-base quality was not reported, and no clone a single base away is much larger than it. Measured from the cysteine to the phenylalanine, the CDR3 is 16 residues long. The kept DNA is CDR3 alone, 48 bases in frame from the first base. Taken from the germline V gene, the CDR1 and CDR2 loops are SGHDT and YYEEEE. V has 2 bases trimmed and J has 4 bases trimmed; junction bases matching no gene number 7. The immunoSEQ Assay, a bias-controlled multiplex PCR, was used to amplify TCRbeta CDR3 regions from genomic DNA. As for the authors' bioinformatics: The number of nucleated cells in each sample was estimated from the amplification of reference gene primers within the assay. To quantify the absolute abundance of each unique TCRbeta CDR3 rearrangement, sequence reads were collapsed and filtered. Productive Simpson clonality was computed per sample as the square root of Simpson's diversity index over productive rearrangements. Not all clones reach the TCRdb copy of this immuneACCESS table, which keeps in-frame sequences only. Checked studies attribute under half of the gap to unresolved V genes and leave the rest unexplained. V, J and clone size reflect that table, while D and trimming were determined from the DNA. The sample table holds about 360,000 clones, of which around 87% were seen once. The ten largest clones capture 3% of the sample.

Collaborating institutions collected whole blood in K2EDTA tubes following their own protocols. For TCRbeta analysis, collaborators shipped samples as frozen whole blood, isolated PBMCs, or DNA extracted from either of those sample types. The receptor comes from a human donor in a cohort sampled during active COVID-19. The sample was peripheral blood. Here the chain combines TRBV5-6 and TRBJ1-2; 11 of the junction bases match TRBD1. The CDR3 here reads CASSLLGTGGTYGYTF. The nucleotides read TGTGCCAGCAGCTTATTAGGGACAGGGGGAACCTATGGCTACACCTTC.